This passage covers 7 T cell receptor beta chains from one sample sequenced in a study of molecular identifiers for immune sequencing clone quantification. MiXCR, applied by TCRdb to the PCR reads, yields one record per CDR3 protein. The profile shows a few hundred thousand distinct CDR3 sequences, 24% of them singletons. Sequenced: naive CD8+ T cells from blood, with Jurkat cell RNA spiked in. Subset indicated: FACS-sorted CD8+CD4-CCR7+CD45RA+ naive T cells. These TCRs come from a human donor in good health. Some libraries in this study had Jurkat cell RNA spiked in.

The table lists this clonotype with a few counts. CDR3 nucleotide sequence: TGCAGTGCTAGGCAATGGCAGGCTGACTATGGCTACACCTTC. Its translation: CSARQWQADYGYTF. The chain has TRBV20-1 and TRBJ1-2; D unclear. V shed 3 bases and J shed 3 bases, with 14 bases lying between them. CDR1 and CDR2 from the germline V gene are DFQATT and SNEGSKA (reference sequence). The CDR3 loop spans 14 amino acids.

The table lists this clonotype with many counts. CDR3 in amino acids: CASSLGLGQGYEQYF. CDR3 DNA: TGTGCCAGCAGCTTAGGATTGGGACAGGGTTACGAGCAGTACTTC. The chain combines TRBV7-8 with TRBJ2-7, with 9 bases matching TRBD1. With 1 base clipped from V and 4 bases from J, the junction kept 5 bases outside the gene matches. CDR1 and CDR2 from the germline V gene are SGHVS and FQNEAQ. There are 15 residues in the CDR3.

This clonotype has a handful of counts. This rearrangement joins TRBV7-2 to TRBJ2-3, with D possibly being TRBD2 (6 bases). CDR3 size: 16 residues. Per germline, CDR1 SGHTA and CDR2 FQGNSA. V was clipped by 1 base and J by 4 bases, with 15 bases between them. The CDR3 bases are TGTGCCAGCAGCTTAGTGTACGGGAGCGCCCCAGATACGCAGTATTTT. Encoded protein: CASSLVYGSAPDTQYF.

The chain links TRBV28 to TRBJ2-5, with 12 bases aligning to TRBD2. The V gene end was trimmed by 2 bases and the J gene end by 5 bases; junction bases not matched to a gene: 9. The V gene's germline CDR1 is MDHEN and CDR2 SYDVKM. The CDR3 length is 17 residues. CDR3 coding DNA: TGTGCCAGCAGTTTACCGCTAGCGGGAGGGCCGGGTGAGACCCAGTACTTC. Residues: CASSLPLAGGPGETQYF. Filled out from reference TRBV28 and TRBJ2-5, the complete variable domain reads DVKVTQSSRYLVKRTGEKVFLECVQDMDHENMFWYRQDPGLGLRLIYFSYDVKMKEKGDIPEGYSVSREKKERFSLILESASTNQTSMYLCASSLPLAGGPGETQYFGPGTRLLVL.

The chain links TRBV27 to TRBJ2-1, with 7 bases fitting TRBD2. V lost 3 bases to trimming and J lost 9 bases; unmatched junction nucleotides: 11. Germline lookup yields CDR1 MNHEY and CDR2 SMNVEV (reference sequence). The CDR3 runs 15 residues. The CDR3 sequence is CASSFRSGADTEQFF. The CDR3 DNA is TGTGCCAGCAGTTTTCGCAGCGGGGCCGACACTGAGCAGTTCTTC.

Written as DNA, the CDR3 is TGTGCCAGCATATGGGAGGGACAGAAACGGTACTTC. This translates into CASIWEGQKRYF. The chain has TRBV2 and TRBJ2-5; D is possibly TRBD1 or TRBD2 (7 bases each). Germline loops: CDR1 SNHLY, CDR2 FYNNEI. The CDR3 extends over 12 amino acids. V was shortened by 7 bases and J by 13 bases, with 19 bases between the two germline ends.

As to this clonotype: An end of the junction differs from the germline gene, which may be a read error. The chain recombines TRBV28 with TRBJ1-5; a possible D gene is TRBD1 (5 bases). Germline V gene sequence: CDR1 MDHEN, CDR2 SYDVKM. The CDR3 is 14 residues long. CDR3 residues: CGSSIRGLNQPQHF. The CDR3 region has the DNA TGTGGCAGCAGTATAAGGGGACTCAATCAGCCCCAGCATTTT.